The 27 T cell receptor beta chains reported below all come from one sample, sequenced in a study of molecular identifiers for immune sequencing clone quantification (dated by TCRdb to 2017 to 2018). The library was prepared using PCR. Instrument used: Illumina MiSeq. TCRdb trimmed public reads at Q25 via fastp, called clones via MiXCR and kept in-frame beta chains. One record per CDR3 amino acid sequence lists the most common genes and DNA. The sample table shows approximately 20,000 distinct CDR3 sequences, and 21% are seen once. The ten largest clones take up 5.5% to 7% of the sample. Sequencing was done on a sample of naive CD8+ T cells from blood, with Jurkat cell RNA spiked in. The cell subset or site tag for this specimen amounts to: FACS-sorted CD8+CD4-CCR7+CD45RA+ naive T cells. The receptor source for this set is a human donor in good health. Some libraries in this study had Jurkat cell RNA spiked in.

In this sample, this clonotype turned up many times. V usage is TRBV4-3 and J usage is TRBJ2-3; D gene uncertain. Germline-derived CDR1 and CDR2 are LGHNA and YSLEER. The CDR3 has 16 amino acids. Trimming removed 0 bases from V and 2 bases from J, with 12 bases in between. The CDR3 DNA reads TGCGCCAGCAGCCAAGAAACAGTCGAAAACACAGATACGCAGTATTTT. Protein product: CASSQETVENTDTQYF.

This clonotype appeared many times. The chain is built from TRBV29-1 and TRBJ2-3; 7 bases are shared with TRBD2. The CDR3 is 15 residues long. Germline lookup yields CDR1 SQVTM and CDR2 ANQGSEA. J gave up 6 bases and V 0 bases, and 9 bases lay outside the gene matches. DNA for the CDR3: TGCAGCGTTGAAGAATCTGTACTAGCGATGGATACGCAGTATTTT. This codes for CSVEESVLAMDTQYF.

This clonotype was counted ten times or more. CDR3 amino acids: CASSLGTGLWYEQYF. As DNA, the CDR3 is TGCGCCAGCAGCTTAGGGACAGGGCTATGGTACGAGCAGTACTTC. This chain connects TRBV5-1 to TRBJ2-7, with 9 bases matching TRBD1. Per germline, CDR1 SGHRS and CDR2 YFSETQ. After removal of 2 bases from V and 4 bases from J, the junction contained 7 bases not matched to a gene. The CDR3 has 15 amino acids.

This clonotype was observed a handful of times. This sequence joins TRBV7-9 and TRBJ2-7; no firm D call. In germline, CDR1 is SEHNR, CDR2 FQNEAQ (reference sequence). The CDR3 has 12 amino acids. V lost 5 bases, J lost 4 bases, and 9 bases lay in between. CDR3 sequence (DNA): TGTGCCAGCAGCCCGCCTGGGTACGAGCAGTACTTC. Amino acids: CASSPPGYEQYF.

This clonotype is medium-sized in the sample. The chain joins TRBV7-9 to TRBJ1-5, with 10 bases fitting TRBD1. Trimming cost V 5 bases and J 4 bases; bases outside gene matches: 5. CDR1 and CDR2 (germline): SEHNR, FQNEAQ (reference sequence). The CDR3 totals 15 residues. The CDR3 here is CASSGTGAGNQPQHF. The DNA for the CDR3 is TGTGCCAGCAGCGGGACAGGGGCTGGAAATCAGCCCCAGCATTTT.

This clonotype was counted at least ten times. DNA for the CDR3: TGCAGCGTTCACTTAAGTGGCCTGGAGTTCTTC. Its protein product is CSVHLSGLEFF. This sequence joins TRBV29-1 and TRBJ2-1; D not resolved. V was clipped by 5 bases and J by 14 bases, with 16 bases between them. Germline assignment: CDR1 SQVTM and CDR2 ANQGSEA. The CDR3 totals 11 residues.

This clonotype is medium-sized by share. This rearrangement joins TRBV29-1 to TRBJ2-3; D call uncertain. Germline loops: CDR1 SQVTM, CDR2 ANQGSEA. Trimming removed 0 bases from V and 5 bases from J, with 12 bases in between. The CDR3 spans 14 residues. In DNA form, the CDR3 reads TGCAGCGTTGAAGATGCCATTCTTAGAGATACGCAGTATTTT. Translating gives CSVEDAILRDTQYF.

On this clonotype: Since no conserved phenylalanine or tryptophan closes the CDR3, a read error is the likely cause. The chain is built from TRBV20-1 and TRBJ2-1; TRBD2 matches at 8 bases. CDR1 DFQATT and CDR2 SNEGSKA come from the germline V gene (reference sequence). The CDR3 runs 16 residues. V shed 1 base and J 1 base; nucleotides not matched to a gene: 6. The CDR3 region is CSARGTSGRSYNEQFL. The CDR3 DNA reads TGCAGTGCTAGAGGAACTAGCGGCCGTTCCTACAATGAGCAGTTCCTC.

This clonotype was detected many times. The gene calls are TRBV28 and TRBJ1-1; 12 positions match TRBD1. Germline CDR1 MDHEN, CDR2 SYDVKM. This CDR3 is built from 16 residues. The trim removed 6 bases at V and 3 bases at J, leaving 8 bases unmatched. CDR3 region: CASRTGTGGLHTEAFF. DNA for the CDR3: TGTGCCAGCAGAACCGGGACAGGGGGCTTGCACACTGAAGCTTTCTTT.

The J gene is TRBJ2-2, the V gene TRBV15; weak D call: TRBD2 (6 bases). Germline CDR1 LNHNV, CDR2 YYDKDF (reference sequence). V was clipped by 4 bases and J by 3 bases, with 12 bases between them. CDR3 length: 15 residues. The CDR3 sequence: CATSIAWEDTGELFF. The CDR3 nucleotides are TGTGCCACCAGCATCGCCTGGGAGGACACCGGGGAGCTGTTTTTT. The whole variable domain, remainder taken from reference TRBV15 and TRBJ2-2, is DAMVIQNPRYQVTQFGKPVTLSCSQTLNHNVMYWYQQKSSQAPKLLFHYYDKDFNNEADTPDNFQSRRPNTSFCFLDIRSPGLGDTAMYLCATSIAWEDTGELFFGEGSRLTVL.

The table lists this clonotype with a few counts. The chain couples TRBV28 to TRBJ2-5; 14 bases are shared with TRBD2. The CDR3 loop spans 20 amino acids. The germline gives CDR1 MDHEN, CDR2 SYDVKM. Trimming at V came to 5 bases and at J to 0 bases, leaving 14 bases not matched to a gene. DNA for the CDR3: TGTGCCAGCAGTCCCCCGACTAGCGGGAGGGATAACTGGTACCAAGAGACCCAGTACTTC. Its translation: CASSPPTSGRDNWYQETQYF.

This clonotype was detected many times. The chain links TRBV6-2 or TRBV6-3 to TRBJ2-1; D is perhaps TRBD2 (5 bases). This CDR3 is 17 amino acids long. V lost 5 bases and J 3 bases, leaving 20 bases between the germline ends. CDR1 MNHEY and CDR2 SVGEGT come from the germline V gene. The CDR3 is CASSKEAPAEYYNEQFF. In nucleotides, the CDR3 is TGTGCCAGCAGTAAAGAGGCGCCAGCGGAATACTACAATGAGCAGTTCTTC.

This chain joins TRBV14 and TRBJ1-1, with a possible D match to TRBD1 (5 bases). Germline V CDR1 and CDR2: SGHDN, FVKESK. The CDR3 length is 18 residues. The germline V and J ends were trimmed by 0 bases and 3 bases, with 20 bases remaining between them. CDR3 loop: CASSQDPRLAGRDTEAFF. CDR3 nucleotide sequence: TGTGCCAGCAGCCAAGACCCCAGGTTGGCGGGACGTGACACTGAAGCTTTCTTT.

This clonotype is judged medium-sized. The gene calls are TRBV20-1 and TRBJ1-2; D unclear. Deletions cut 4 bases from V and 6 bases from J, with 18 bases between. The CDR3 extends over 14 amino acids. CDR1 DFQATT and CDR2 SNEGSKA come from the germline V gene (reference sequence). CDR3 bases: TGCAGTGCTATAACTGGGGAGATATCAAATGGCTACACCTTC. It encodes CSAITGEISNGYTF.

The chain uses TRBV5-8 and TRBJ2-5; D perhaps matches TRBD2 (5 bases). Trimming cost V 1 base and J 5 bases, with 12 bases left between them. Germline CDR1 reads SGHTS; CDR2 reads YDEGEE. This CDR3 comprises 14 residues. In DNA form, the CDR3 reads TGTGCCAGCAGCTTGCAGTTCCCGGGGGAGACCCAGTACTTC. It is translated as CASSLQFPGETQYF.

The chain is built from TRBV7-6 and TRBJ2-5; no definite D call. The CDR3 extends over 13 amino acids. Trimming left V 2 bases short and J 5 bases short, with 9 bases between. Germline V gene data show CDR1 as SGHVS and CDR2 as FNYEAQ. CDR3 residues: CASSLFDDETQYF. The DNA of the CDR3 is TGTGCCAGCAGCTTATTCGATGACGAGACCCAGTACTTC.

Note on this clonotype: One base away lies a much larger clone, so this may be a sequencing read error. V is TRBV4-2 and J is TRBJ2-1; D unresolved. Per the germline V gene, CDR1 is LGHNA and CDR2 is YNFKEQ. With 1 base removed from V and 9 bases from J, the gap between germline ends came to 10 bases. CDR3 length equals 13 residues. CDR3 sequence (DNA): TGTGCCAGCAGCCAAGGCGGAACCAGTGAGCAGTTCTTC. This codes for CASSQGGTSEQFF.

Ten or more counts support this clonotype. V is TRBV4-2 and J is TRBJ2-7; no clear D gene. V lost 4 bases and J 7 bases, leaving 14 bases between the germline ends. The CDR3 is made up of 13 amino acids. Germline CDR1 LGHNA, CDR2 YNFKEQ. The CDR3 protein is CASSRGRAEEQYF. The CDR3 DNA follows: TGTGCCAGCAGCCGCGGCAGAGCTGAAGAGCAGTACTTC.

V and J are TRBV29-1 and TRBJ2-3; 8 bases agree with TRBD1. After removal of 5 bases from V and 5 bases from J, the junction contained 9 bases not matched to a gene. The length of the CDR3 is 14 residues. Germline values: CDR1 SQVTM, CDR2 ANQGSEA. In nucleotides, the CDR3 is TGCAGCGTTCTGGACAGGGTATATGTAGATACGCAGTATTTT. The encoded protein is CSVLDRVYVDTQYF.

This clonotype appeared a single time. This may be a read error: a much more frequent sequence differs by one nucleotide. This chain joins TRBV4-3 and TRBJ2-1; 10 nucleotides agree with TRBD2. This CDR3 spans 18 amino acids. Germline-derived CDR1 and CDR2 are LGHNA and YSLEER. CDR3 amino acids: CASGQDIPSGRNYNEQFF. The DNA of the CDR3 is TGCGCCAGCGGCCAAGATATCCCTAGCGGGAGAAACTACAATGAGCAGTTCTTC.

Comment on this clonotype: A read error may be the cause here, since a much bigger clone is one base away. The rearrangement uses TRBV4-3 and TRBJ2-3, with D possibly being TRBD1 or TRBD2 (6 bases each). Germline CDR1 reads LGHNA; CDR2 reads YSLEER. V was clipped by 4 bases and J by 4 bases, with 12 bases between them. This CDR3 contains 14 residues. The CDR3 region has the DNA TGCGCCAGCAGCCGGGGGGCTCGAGCAGATACGCAGTATTTT. It specifies CASSRGARADTQYF.

This clonotype was seen just once. V is TRBV28 and J is TRBJ1-2; TRBD1 aligns across 11 bases. The germline CDR1 and CDR2 sequences are MDHEN and SYDVKM. J lost 7 bases, V lost 6 bases, and 7 bases had no gene match. This CDR3 is built from 14 residues. The CDR3 nucleotides read TGTGCCAGCAGCCTCTGGACAGGGGGCTCTGGCTACACCTTC. This sequence encodes CASSLWTGGSGYTF.

This clonotype was seen only a few times. The chain joins TRBV18 to TRBJ2-7; maybe TRBD1 (6 bases). Trimming cost V 2 bases and J 0 bases, with 14 bases left between them. CDR3 length: 16 amino acids. Germline assignment: CDR1 KGHSH and CDR2 LQKENI. The CDR3 coding sequence is TGTGCCAGCTCACCAAGGGGACAAAATAACTCCTACGAGCAGTACTTC. Translated: CASSPRGQNNSYEQYF.

This clonotype was recorded many times. This chain connects TRBV7-9 to TRBJ2-1; 9 bases line up with TRBD2. Per the germline V gene, CDR1 is SEHNR and CDR2 is FQNEAQ (reference sequence). V lost 7 bases to trimming and J lost 0 bases; unmatched junction nucleotides: 4. The CDR3 is 15 residues long. The CDR3 here is CASTFSGSSYNEQFF. DNA for the CDR3: TGTGCCAGCACCTTTAGCGGGAGCTCCTACAATGAGCAGTTCTTC.

This clonotype appeared a few times. V gene TRBV6-6 combines with J gene TRBJ1-1, with D uncertain. Per the germline V gene, CDR1 is MNHNY and CDR2 is SVGAGI (reference sequence). Trimming took 6 bases from V and 1 from J, leaving 9 bases between them. This CDR3 has 13 residues. The CDR3 protein is CASSHEGNTEAFF. The DNA for the CDR3 is TGTGCCAGCAGCCACGAGGGGAACACTGAAGCTTTCTTT.

A word on this clonotype: This may arise from a read error, as a much more abundant clone is one base away. This chain connects TRBV28 to TRBJ1-1; D remains unclear. This CDR3 is 13 amino acids long. V lost 8 bases and J 3 bases, leaving 13 bases between the germline ends. Germline CDR1 and CDR2: MDHEN and SYDVKM. CDR3 region: CASLLGPYTEAFF. In DNA form, the CDR3 reads TGTGCCAGCCTCCTAGGGCCATACACTGAAGCTTTCTTT.

This clonotype appeared once. The rearrangement links TRBV28 to TRBJ2-7, with 10 bases that match TRBD2. The CDR3 is 16 amino acids. J lost 6 bases, V lost 6 bases, and 14 bases had no gene match. Germline CDR1 is MDHEN and CDR2 is SYDVKM. CDR3 bases: TGTGCCAGCAGCCAAGTCCCGGGACTAGCGCCTAGCGAGCAGTACTTC. It translates to CASSQVPGLAPSEQYF. The full variable domain, in which reference TRBV28 and TRBJ2-7 provide the parts outside the CDR3, is DVKVTQSSRYLVKRTGEKVFLECVQDMDHENMFWYRQDPGLGLRLIYFSYDVKMKEKGDIPEGYSVSREKKERFSLILESASTNQTSMYLCASSQVPGLAPSEQYFGPGTRLTVT.